The 30 T cell receptor beta chains below were found in one sample sequenced in a study of identifying expanded T cells in peripheral blood. Here immunoSEQ multiplex PCR was the method, and the copy in TCRdb shows in-frame clones only, minus some. The data show approximately 90,000 clones, more than 70% seen once. Sequencing was performed on blood. The receptors here all came from a person aged 18-70 years in good health.

V usage is TRBV10-1 and J usage is TRBJ2-7; 9 bases are a match to TRBD1. The germline CDR1 and CDR2 sequences are WNHNN and SYGVQD (reference sequence). CDR3 length: 15 residues. V lost 3 bases, J lost 2 bases, and 5 bases stayed unmatched. CDR3 protein: CASSDRRDRAYEQYF. CDR3 in DNA: TGCGCCAGCAGTGACCGCCGGGACAGGGCCTACGAGCAGTACTTC.

This chain joins TRBV5-6 and TRBJ2-7; tentatively, D is TRBD1 (6 bases). Trimming stripped 5 bases from V and 6 bases from J, with 12 bases between. The CDR3 has 12 residues. The germline V gene encodes CDR1 SGHDT and CDR2 YYEEEE. CDR3 nucleotide sequence: TGTGCCAGCAGTCCAGGGGTTCGCGAGCAGTACTTC. Translation gives CASSPGVREQYF.

This clone has just a few counts. The rearrangement uses TRBV6-6 and TRBJ2-3; weak D call: TRBD2 (7 bases). The CDR3 has 15 residues. Germline CDR1 and CDR2: MNHNY and SVGAGI (reference sequence). The germline V and J ends were trimmed by 2 bases and 2 bases, with 11 bases remaining between them. The CDR3 DNA reads TGTGCCAGCAGTTACAGGGGGGGGCTCACAGATACGCAGTATTTT. It codes for CASSYRGGLTDTQYF.

The chain combines TRBV6-1 with TRBJ2-3; D gene ambiguous. V was trimmed by 2 bases and J by 5 bases, leaving 11 bases between them. From germline, CDR1 is MNHNS and CDR2 SASEGT. This CDR3 is built from 14 residues. The CDR3 DNA sequence: TGTGCCAGCAGTGAATTTTTGGAGATAGATACGCAGTATTTT. Its translation: CASSEFLEIDTQYF.

This clone was found a few times. This rearrangement joins TRBV7-2 to TRBJ2-7, with 14 bases aligning to TRBD2. With 3 bases clipped from V and 3 bases from J, the junction kept 4 bases outside the gene matches. Germline values: CDR1 SGHTA, CDR2 FQGNSA. The CDR3 length is 16 residues. This CDR3 reads CASSLTSGGENYEQYF. CDR3 in DNA: TGTGCCAGCAGCTTGACTAGCGGGGGGGAAAACTACGAGCAGTACTTC.

The rearrangement links TRBV7-9 to TRBJ2-1; 7 positions agree with TRBD1. Germline loops: CDR1 SEHNR, CDR2 FQNEAQ (reference sequence). The CDR3 is 13 amino acids. V shed 5 bases, J shed 14 bases, and the junction held 12 bases outside the gene matches. CDR3 nucleotide sequence: TGTGCCAGCAGCCCTCCTAGACAGGGATTTAAGTTCTTC. This gives the protein CASSPPRQGFKFF.

V usage is TRBV18 and J usage is TRBJ2-7, with D unresolved. The V gene lost 2 bases and the J gene lost 5 bases, with 7 bases spanning the gap. The germline V gene encodes CDR1 KGHSH and CDR2 LQKENI. This CDR3 has 12 residues. The CDR3 coding sequence is TGTGCCAGCTCACCAAATGTCCACGAGCAGTACTTC. Protein product: CASSPNVHEQYF.

CDR3 DNA sequence: TGTGCCAGCAGTGAATGGCAGGCCGCGAACACCGGGGAGCTGTTTTTT. Its translation: CASSEWQAANTGELFF. The chain uses TRBV6-1 and TRBJ2-2; D ambiguous. The CDR3 consists of 16 residues. Germline CDR1 and CDR2: MNHNS and SASEGT. The V end lost 2 bases, the J end lost 0 bases, and 10 bases lay between the germline ends.

The CDR3 DNA sequence: TGTGCCTGGACCGGGTGGGACAGGGCCCTCTCTGGAAACACCATATATTTT. Its translation: CAWTGWDRALSGNTIYF. The chain carries TRBV30 and TRBJ1-3, with 9 bases matching TRBD1. J lost 0 bases, V lost 4 bases, and 10 bases had no gene match. The CDR3 is 17 residues long. Germline-derived CDR1 and CDR2 are GTSNPN and SVGIG (reference sequence).

CDR3 in amino acids: CAWRGLAGVDAQYF. CDR3 coding DNA: TGTGCCTGGAGGGGACTAGCGGGGGTCGACGCGCAGTATTTT. V is TRBV30 and J is TRBJ2-3, with 14 bases aligning to TRBD2. The V segment lost 3 bases and the J segment 10 bases; nucleotides outside the gene matches: 6. From germline, CDR1 is GTSNPN and CDR2 SVGIG (reference sequence). This CDR3 is built from 14 residues.

The chain has TRBV7-8 and TRBJ2-3; a weak D match, TRBD2 (5 bases). Trimming cost V 3 bases and J 4 bases, with 20 bases left between them. The CDR3 sequence is 17 residues long. Germline-derived CDR1 and CDR2 are SGHVS and FQNEAQ. For the CDR3, the DNA is TGTGCCAGCAGCTTTTTAGCGTCCGCTCTAGTGGCAGATACGCAGTATTTT. This sequence encodes CASSFLASALVADTQYF.

For this clone: The same CDR3 also results from other DNA sequences found in this sample. The genes are TRBV4-2 and TRBJ1-5; no reliable D call. Trimming cost V 2 bases and J 7 bases, with 15 bases left between them. The CDR3 is 15 residues long. In germline, CDR1 is LGHNA, CDR2 YNFKEQ. Here the CDR3 reads CASSQIRGVGQPQHF. CDR3 nucleotide sequence: TGTGCCAGCAGCCAAATTCGGGGTGTCGGGCAGCCCCAGCATTTT.

The J gene is TRBJ2-5, the V gene TRBV10-1; 11 bases are shared with TRBD2. The CDR3 consists of 17 residues. Looked up from germline, CDR1 is WNHNN and CDR2 is SYGVQD (reference sequence). V gave up 0 bases and J gave up 1 base; unmatched junction bases: 4. This chain's CDR3 is CASSESLAGGPQETQYF. The CDR3 DNA sequence: TGCGCCAGCAGTGAGTCGTTAGCGGGAGGGCCCCAAGAGACCCAGTACTTC.

V and J are TRBV7-9 and TRBJ2-7; D might be TRBD1 or TRBD2, each matching 5 bases. Trimming pared 5 bases from V and 2 bases from J, leaving 19 bases between. The length of the CDR3 is 16 residues. Germline values: CDR1 SEHNR, CDR2 FQNEAQ (reference sequence). The DNA for the CDR3 is TGTGCCAGCAGCATTATTGTAGGGACCGAGACCTACGAGCAGTACTTC. Translating it yields CASSIIVGTETYEQYF.

The CDR3 spells CASNLQGNSPLHF. DNA of the CDR3: TGTGCCAGCAACCTCCAGGGAAATTCACCCCTCCACTTT. This chain uses TRBV7-9 with TRBJ1-6; D may be TRBD1 (5 bases). Per germline, CDR1 SEHNR and CDR2 FQNEAQ (reference sequence). Trimming left V 7 bases short and J 7 bases short, with 11 bases between. The CDR3 totals 13 residues. Looking up the rest from reference TRBV7-9 and TRBJ1-6 gives the full variable domain: DTGVSQNPRHKITKRGQNVTFRCDPISEHNRLYWYRQTLGQGPEFLTYFQNEAQLEKSRLLSDRFSAERPKGSFSTLEIQRTEQGDSAMYLCASNLQGNSPLHFGNGTRLTVT.

The chain uses TRBV30 and TRBJ2-2; D not certain. This CDR3 has 17 residues. The V gene's germline CDR1 is GTSNPN and CDR2 SVGIG (reference sequence). The germline V and J ends were trimmed by 2 bases and 2 bases, with 18 bases remaining between them. CDR3 region: CAWSFYRGGTNTGELFF. The CDR3 DNA follows: TGTGCCTGGAGTTTCTATAGAGGCGGAACTAACACCGGGGAGCTGTTTTTT.

V gene TRBV27 combines with J gene TRBJ2-6; tentatively, D is TRBD1 (5 bases). Germline V gene lookup returns CDR1 MNHEY and CDR2 SMNVEV (reference sequence). V lost 3 bases and J lost 0, with 15 bases in between. CDR3 length: 18 amino acids. CDR3 sequence (DNA): TGTGCCAGCAGTTTCTGGGTGCCCGGACACTCTGGGGCCAACGTCCTGACTTTC. Translation: CASSFWVPGHSGANVLTF.

The V call is TRBV5-4, the J call TRBJ2-1, with D unclear. The CDR3 spans 11 residues. Germline CDR1 reads SGHNT; CDR2 reads YYREEE (reference sequence). Trimming removed 0 bases from V and 10 bases from J, with 5 bases in between. The CDR3 sequence: CASSLGREQFF. The CDR3 DNA reads TGTGCCAGCAGCTTGGGTCGGGAGCAGTTCTTC.

This clone occurred a few times. V usage is TRBV6-1 and J usage is TRBJ2-1; a possible D gene is TRBD2 (6 bases). The germline V and J ends were trimmed by 6 bases and 4 bases, with 16 bases remaining between them. Germline-derived CDR1 and CDR2 are MNHNS and SASEGT. The CDR3 runs 15 residues. The CDR3 protein is CASRAGPDPYNEQFF. As DNA, the CDR3 is TGTGCCAGCAGGGCGGGACCGGACCCTTACAATGAGCAGTTCTTC.

There are a few counts of this clone. The genes are TRBV4-1 and TRBJ2-7, with 8 bases aligning to TRBD2. The germline V gene encodes CDR1 MGHRA and CDR2 YSYEKL. This CDR3 contains 13 residues. The ends lost 1 base at V and 5 bases at J; junction bases unmatched: 1. CDR3 coding DNA: TGCGCCAGCAGCCAAGGAGCGGGAGACGAGCAGTACTTC. The encoded protein is CASSQGAGDEQYF.

This sequence joins TRBV5-1 and TRBJ2-3; TRBD2 matches 10 bases. The CDR3 contains 17 residues. V lost 0 bases to trimming and J lost 1 base; unmatched junction nucleotides: 5. In germline, CDR1 is SGHRS, CDR2 YFSETQ. CDR3 coding DNA: TGCGCCAGCAGCTTGGCTTCTAGCGGGAGTCGCACAGATACGCAGTATTTT. This translates into CASSLASSGSRTDTQYF.

V gene TRBV7-9 combines with J gene TRBJ1-4, with D perhaps matching TRBD1 (6 bases). There are 13 residues in the CDR3. V shed 1 base and J shed 14 bases, with 14 bases lying between them. Looked up from germline, CDR1 is SEHNR and CDR2 is FQNEAQ (reference sequence). The CDR3 sequence is CASSLEWQGSLFF. CDR3 sequence (DNA): TGTGCCAGCAGCTTAGAGTGGCAGGGGAGTCTGTTTTTT.

This clone was detected once. The chain recombines TRBV6-1 with TRBJ1-5, with D possibly matching TRBD1 (6 bases). Trimming took 6 bases from V and 1 from J, leaving 13 bases between them. The CDR3 is 15 amino acids. Germline-derived CDR1 and CDR2 are MNHNS and SASEGT. The CDR3 nucleotides are TGTGCCAGCAGGACCACTGGACAGAGCAATCAGCCCCAGCATTTT. It encodes CASRTTGQSNQPQHF.

This chain links TRBV7-2 with TRBJ1-1, with unresolved D. Germline CDR1 and CDR2: SGHTA and FQGNSA. The CDR3 runs to 14 residues. Trimming left V 1 base short and J 5 bases short, with 11 bases between. CDR3 amino acids: CASSLGGMVTEAFF. In DNA form, the CDR3 reads TGTGCCAGCAGCTTAGGAGGGATGGTTACTGAAGCTTTCTTT.

The chain has TRBV7-6 and TRBJ2-7, with 8 bases that match TRBD2. V lost 5 bases and J lost 2; bases outside the gene matches: 8. CDR1 and CDR2 from the germline V gene are SGHVS and FNYEAQ. CDR3 length equals 15 residues. CDR3: CASSRAGEGTYEQYF. CDR3 bases: TGTGCCAGCAGCCGAGCGGGAGAGGGGACCTACGAGCAGTACTTC.

The chain couples TRBV28 to TRBJ1-2; unclear D gene. The length of the CDR3 is 13 residues. CDR1 and CDR2 (germline): MDHEN, SYDVKM. Trimming stripped 2 bases from V and 9 bases from J, with 13 bases between. CDR3 region: CASSLADIRSYTF. DNA of the CDR3: TGTGCCAGCAGTTTAGCAGACATCAGGAGCTACACCTTC.

V usage is TRBV15 and J usage is TRBJ2-7; 7 nucleotides match TRBD2. Per the germline V gene, CDR1 is LNHNV and CDR2 is YYDKDF (reference sequence). J was trimmed by 2 bases and V by 0 bases; bases with no gene match: 16. The CDR3 is 19 amino acids. The CDR3, as DNA: TGTGCCACCAGCAGAGATATATCTACTTCCGGGACTATAACCTACGAGCAGTACTTC. It specifies CATSRDISTSGTITYEQYF.

V usage is TRBV4-1 and J usage is TRBJ1-2; D is uncertain. The CDR3 is made up of 15 amino acids. CDR1 is MGHRA and CDR2 is YSYEKL in the germline V gene. The ends were cut back, 1 base at V and 8 bases at J, with 17 bases in the middle. The CDR3 reads CASSQAAQLDHGYTF. Here the CDR3 DNA reads TGCGCCAGCAGCCAAGCCGCCCAGTTAGATCACGGCTACACCTTC.

This chain links TRBV18 with TRBJ2-5; 8 nucleotides agree with TRBD1. Germline CDR1 KGHSH, CDR2 LQKENI. The CDR3 has 13 amino acids. Unmatched junction bases numbered 5, after V lost 6 bases and J lost 5 bases. The CDR3 here is CASSIRGLETQYF. CDR3 nucleotides: TGTGCCAGCTCCATCAGGGGGCTGGAGACCCAGTACTTC.

The chain is built from TRBV11-3 and TRBJ2-2; D tentatively fits TRBD1 or TRBD2 (5 bases each). The CDR3 covers 15 residues. From germline, CDR1 is SGHNT and CDR2 YENEEA. V was clipped by 5 bases and J by 3 bases, with 13 bases between them. DNA of the CDR3: TGTGCCAGCAGCCAGAGGGGAAGCTACACCGGGGAGCTGTTTTTT. The encoded protein is CASSQRGSYTGELFF.